The sequence of this T cell receptor (beta chain) was determined in a study of cytomegalovirus exposure and HLA in healthy donors (dated by TCRdb to 2015 to 2018). About the full investigation: In an earlier analysis of roughly 590 of the donors, approximately 300 Gb of sequence data and roughly 100 million unique TCR beta sequences from roughly 190 million T cells were reported. Donor age, sex, ethnicity and CMV serostatus were compiled alongside the repertoire data. Among a few hundred genotyped donors of the cohort, an average of about 240,000 unique TCR beta nucleotide sequences were sequenced per donor, around a sixth of them non-productive. To study patterns of TCR occurrence, a later analysis re-analyzed previously published TCR beta repertoires from 600 to 750 donors and added high-resolution HLA genotyping. A separate validation cohort of approximately 130 different subjects was used in addition to the roughly 640-subject first cohort. A handful of DR-DQ haplotypes were handled as single units for association and clustering because linkage in the cohort was strong. To predict cytomegalovirus infection status, the study brought together high-throughput TCR immunosequencing, statistical association of individual TCRs with disease status, and machine learning. HLA typing included class I and class II loci at four-digit resolution. Of the approximately 400 genotyped donors, 65% to 90% fell in the genetic ancestry cluster associated with self-reported Caucasian donors. In a later genetic analysis, genome-wide SNP genotypes for about 55% of the roughly 700 donors were used, and that subset was treated as a discovery cohort. Around 320 gigabases of sequencing data and around 87 million unique TCR sequences were included in an early release covering around 600 HLA-typed donors. All discovery cohort repertoires had been generated using a single sequencing platform. The study used immunosequencing to profile the T cell repertoires of about 670 subjects and linked those repertoires to cytomegalovirus serostatus. In the later analysis, no new phenotypic data were used to find candidate immune exposures; instead, reliance was placed on TCR beta sequences and their occurrence across donors. In an earlier analysis of a few hundred of the donors, high-throughput TCR beta sequencing was used to judge whether each TCR beta V gene segment behaved as functional or pseudogenic. The number of donors typed differed by locus, with about 620-630 for A, B, C, DRB1 and DQB1, more than 500 for DQA1, 600 to 610 for DPA1, and around 430 for DPB1. The study aimed to test whether signatures of past pathogen exposure could be identified by cataloging public T cell receptors. Summary of the overall study and its limitations: Presence/absence analyses assumed roughly uniform sequencing depth across donors, an assumption that may not hold. Because counts were too low, about 15 rarely observed V segments, including chromosome 9 orphons, were left out of the earlier analysis of a few hundred of the donors. A further reported finding was that TCR beta sequences accurately predicted the HLA-A and HLA-B alleles for most subjects in the first cohort. In a later analysis, some 17,000 TCR beta sequences were associated with specific HLA alleles at a false discovery rate of 0.05. In vitro tests confirmed that a few of the cytomegalovirus-associated TCR beta chains recognize cytomegalovirus antigens. Because HLA typing was unavailable for some donors at each locus, only the typed subset was used in association tests. Most CMV-associated TCR beta chains appeared to be HLA-restricted in a later analysis, and the HLA associations seemed to be driven largely by CMV exposure. A later analysis reported that several top co-occurrence clusters appeared linked to parvovirus B19, influenza, CMV and Epstein-Barr virus. This cohort had only TCR beta chains sequenced, and the lack of alpha or paired-chain data limited which features could be detected. When HLA alleles, especially DR and DQ, strongly co-occurred, TCR associations were difficult to assign to individual alleles. Linkage disequilibrium might explain the correlated functional status among segregating V segments, but an unknown experimental factor could not be excluded. In an earlier analysis of roughly 560 of the donors, most TCR beta V segments were observed in productive rearrangements about 90% or about 30% of the time, broadly matching IMGT annotations. The study gave a list of roughly 150 TCR beta chains associated with cytomegalovirus. In a later genetic analysis, fewer N-insertions in productive TCRs were reported among donors in an Asian-associated ancestry cluster than the approximately 630-donor mean. A later genetic analysis associated a missense DCLRE1C variant with V-gene and J-gene trimming of TCR beta chains, and an independent cohort replicated the association. According to a later analysis, TCR association rates differed among HLA loci, with DRB1 alleles showing the most associated TCRs and HLA-C alleles showing the fewest. Because the 87-base-pair reads could not distinguish some IMGT-functional V segments, including TRBV6-2 and TRBV6-3, those segments were excluded. While some public TCRs were present in many individuals, most TCR sequences turned up only very rarely across donors. It was suggested by the authors that the approach could potentially be generalized to other disease states and immunological phenotypes. In both the original and validation cohorts, the classifier was reported to diagnose cytomegalovirus status with high specificity and sensitivity. A cluster of highly shared sequence variants was judged likely to represent a technical artifact of the sequencing pipeline. Compared with equally common non-associated chains, HLA-associated TCR beta chains in a later analysis were more clonally expanded and had lower generation probabilities. Immune exposure information for the cohort was limited to CMV serostatus.

Based on the germline V gene, the CDR1 and CDR2 sequences are SGHDN and FVKESK. The CDR3 runs 15 amino acids, cysteine and phenylalanine included. Of the read, only the CDR3 DNA is kept; its 45 bases are in frame from base 1. V lost 0 bases and J lost 2 bases; the stretch between them is 9 bases long. The cohort consisted of 600 to 700 healthy bone marrow donors. Cohort members were all nominally healthy when sampled, although unrecorded immune exposures were likely present. The donor was CMV seronegative and belonged to the group of 352 seronegative cohort members. Each donor provided a peripheral blood sample, and peripheral blood mononuclear cells were used for TCR beta sequencing. Genomic DNA extraction from the blood cell samples was performed with the Qiagen DNeasy Blood Extraction Kit. A note on this clone: Its cognate antigen has yet to be identified. No per-base quality is available; no much larger clone lies one base away.

The method behind the library was the immunoSEQ multiplex PCR assay. For the multiplex PCR, a mixture combining 60 forward primers for TCR Vbeta segments and 13 reverse primers for TCR Jbeta segments was used. A multiplex PCR assay on genomic DNA amplified the CDR3 region of rearranged TCR beta genes. Amplified TCR beta libraries were sequenced as 87-base-pair reads on the Illumina HiSeq System. Per the authors' processing: In a later analysis, tens of millions of unique TCR beta chains were counted across the 650 to 700 repertoires, and some 10 million of these chains were shared by at least two donors. Raw reads were error-corrected and collapsed into unique sequences by a nearest-neighbor algorithm in which closely related sequences were merged to remove PCR and sequencing errors. CDR3 sequences were aligned to IMGT reference sequences to assign V, D and J gene segments. For a sequence to be retained, a match of at least six nucleotides to both a V gene segment and a J gene segment was required. A rearrangement was called productive if the CDR3 had no stop codons and remained in frame with V and J, and every other rearrangement was called non-productive. Following IMGT convention, CDR3 was defined as the stretch from the second conserved V-encoded cysteine up to the conserved J-encoded phenylalanine. The earlier analysis of 587 of the donors excluded sequences that lacked an unambiguous match to a single V gene segment. An earlier analysis of 500 to 600 of the donors classified V segments as functional when productive rearrangements were above 56.7% and as segregating when the standard deviation between donors was above 5%. A statistical classification framework was developed to diagnose cytomegalovirus status using the catalog of TCR beta chain sequences. In a later analysis, TCR nucleotide sequences were compared against IMGT/GENE-DB human TR gene sequences so that V and J genes could be assigned. The TCRdist pipeline was used in a later analysis to assign CDR3 sequences and most-parsimonious VDJ recombination scenarios. In a later analysis, each TCR beta chain was defined by its CDR3 amino acid sequence together with its V-gene family, and reads lacking a unique V-gene family were excluded. As a way to deal with suspected cross-contamination and a sequencing artifact, a later analysis dropped 592 nucleotide sequences that were highly shared and had low generation probability. In a later analysis, a clonal expansion index was calculated for each public chain from normalized within-repertoire ranks of inferred template counts. Generation probabilities in a later analysis came from a VDJ recombination model fitted to out-of-frame rearrangements, and those results were checked against IGoR. A later analysis scored TCR-TCR, TCR-HLA and TCR-CMV co-occurrence with hypergeometric tests, applying a repertoire-size bias correction to TCR pairs. A later analysis estimated false discovery rates by permuting HLA or CMV assignments 20 times. A later analysis grouped co-occurring TCRs with DBSCAN, adding TCRdist sequence similarity when clustering within HLA-allele-positive subsets. Co-occurrence clustering excluded repertoires with fewer than 30,000 or more than 120,000 public chains, plus five with anomalous nucleotide sharing. TCRdb obtained this table from immuneACCESS and retained in-frame rearrangements with V and J assigned. These tables miss some clones; where compared with another copy, unresolved V genes account for less than half of the shortfall, and the remainder is unexplained. From that table come the V and J calls and clone size; the DNA was used to work out D and trimming. Within this sample are 150,000 to 200,000 clones, with about nine tenths of them counted one time only. Around 1% of the sample belongs to the ten largest clones.

The receptor's source is a boy between 2 and 10 years old in good health and CMV-seronegative. The specimen sequenced was PBMCs. Rearrangement joined TRBV14 to TRBJ2-3; a tentative D match to TRBD1 spans 5 bases. The DNA sequence reads TGTGCCAGCAGCCAAGATCGACAGCACACAGATACGCAGTATTTT. It translates as CASSQDRQHTDTQYF.